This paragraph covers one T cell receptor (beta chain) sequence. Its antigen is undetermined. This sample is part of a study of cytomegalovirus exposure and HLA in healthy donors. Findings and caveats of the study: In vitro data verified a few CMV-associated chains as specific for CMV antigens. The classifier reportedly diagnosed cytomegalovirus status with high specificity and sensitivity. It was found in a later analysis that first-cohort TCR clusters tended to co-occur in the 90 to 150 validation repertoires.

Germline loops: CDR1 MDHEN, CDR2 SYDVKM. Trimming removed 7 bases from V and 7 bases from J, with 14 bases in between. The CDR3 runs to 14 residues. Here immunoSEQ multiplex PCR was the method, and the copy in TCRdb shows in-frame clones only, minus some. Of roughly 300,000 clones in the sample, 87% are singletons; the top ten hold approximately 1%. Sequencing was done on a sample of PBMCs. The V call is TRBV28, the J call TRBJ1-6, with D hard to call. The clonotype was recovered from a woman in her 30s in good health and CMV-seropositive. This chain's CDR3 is CASTPPGRNSPLHF. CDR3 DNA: TGTGCCAGCACCCCCCCCGGGAGAAATTCACCCCTCCACTTT.